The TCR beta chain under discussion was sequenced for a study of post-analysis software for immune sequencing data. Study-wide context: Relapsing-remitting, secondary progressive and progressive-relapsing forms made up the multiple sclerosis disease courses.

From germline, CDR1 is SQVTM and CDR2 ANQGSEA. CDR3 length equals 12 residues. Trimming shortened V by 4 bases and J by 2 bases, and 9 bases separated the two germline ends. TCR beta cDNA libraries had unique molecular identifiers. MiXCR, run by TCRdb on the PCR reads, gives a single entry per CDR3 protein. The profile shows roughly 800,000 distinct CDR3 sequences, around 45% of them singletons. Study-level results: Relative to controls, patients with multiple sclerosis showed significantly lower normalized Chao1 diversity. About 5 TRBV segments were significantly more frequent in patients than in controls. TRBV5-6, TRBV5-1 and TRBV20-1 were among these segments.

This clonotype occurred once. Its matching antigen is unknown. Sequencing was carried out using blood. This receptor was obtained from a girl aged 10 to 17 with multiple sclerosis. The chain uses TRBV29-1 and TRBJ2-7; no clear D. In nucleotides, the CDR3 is TGCAGCGTTGGATTAGGACCCTACGAGCAGTACTTC. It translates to CSVGLGPYEQYF.